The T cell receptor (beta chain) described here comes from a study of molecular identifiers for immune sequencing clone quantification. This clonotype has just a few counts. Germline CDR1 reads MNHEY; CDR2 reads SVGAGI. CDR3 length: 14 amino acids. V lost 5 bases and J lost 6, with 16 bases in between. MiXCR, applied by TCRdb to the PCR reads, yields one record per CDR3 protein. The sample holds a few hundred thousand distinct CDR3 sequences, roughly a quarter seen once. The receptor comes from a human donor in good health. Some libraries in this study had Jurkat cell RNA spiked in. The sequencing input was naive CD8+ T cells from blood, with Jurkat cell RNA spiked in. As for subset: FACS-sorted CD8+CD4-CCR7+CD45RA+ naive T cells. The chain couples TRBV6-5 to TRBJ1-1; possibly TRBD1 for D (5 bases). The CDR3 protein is CASSGVGTSAEAFF. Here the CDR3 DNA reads TGTGCCAGCAGTGGCGTTGGGACTAGCGCTGAAGCTTTCTTT.